This T cell receptor (beta chain) derives from a study of cytomegalovirus exposure and HLA in healthy donors. Whole-study findings and limits: The majority of TCR sequences were rare, yet some public TCRs appeared in many donors. With further analysis later on, most CMV-associated TCR beta chains appeared HLA-restricted. The authors considered a cluster of highly shared sequence variants likely to be a sequencing artifact.

For this clone: Antigen unknown.

PCR was performed using 60 Vbeta and 13 Jbeta primers. TCRdb's copy holds only in-frame clones and misses some; the assay was immunoSEQ multiplex PCR. The data show approximately 89,000 clones, about two thirds seen once. V lost 0 bases to trimming and J lost 3 bases; unmatched junction nucleotides: 9. Germline-derived CDR1 and CDR2 are SGHDN and FVKESK. This CDR3 comprises 19 residues. This rearrangement joins TRBV14 to TRBJ2-7, with 15 bases matching TRBD2. The sequenced sample consisted of PBMCs. The clonotype originates from a woman in her 30s in good health and CMV-seropositive. The CDR3, as DNA: TGTGCCAGCAGCCAAGACGACTGGGGACTAGCGGGGGGAAACTACGAGCAGTACTTC. It translates to CASSQDDWGLAGGNYEQYF.